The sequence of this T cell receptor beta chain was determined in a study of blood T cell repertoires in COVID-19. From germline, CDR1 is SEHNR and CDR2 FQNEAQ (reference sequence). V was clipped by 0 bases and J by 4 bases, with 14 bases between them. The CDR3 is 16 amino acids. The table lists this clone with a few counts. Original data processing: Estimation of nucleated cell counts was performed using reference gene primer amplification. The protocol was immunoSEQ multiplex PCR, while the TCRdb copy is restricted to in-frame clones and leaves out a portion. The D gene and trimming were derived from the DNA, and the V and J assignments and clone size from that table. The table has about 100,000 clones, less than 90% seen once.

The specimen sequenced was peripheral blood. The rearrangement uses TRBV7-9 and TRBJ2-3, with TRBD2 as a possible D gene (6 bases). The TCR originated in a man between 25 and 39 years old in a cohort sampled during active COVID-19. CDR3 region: CASSLALRGEADTQYF. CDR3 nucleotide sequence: TGTGCCAGCAGCTTAGCGCTACGCGGGGAGGCAGATACGCAGTATTTT.